The next 11 T cell receptor beta chains were all read from a single sample in a study of T cell repertoires in cytomegalovirus infection (dated by TCRdb to the late 2010s). The sample's treatment or condition label, decoded: in vitro stimulation with specific CMV peptide epitopes to enrich CMV-specific T cells. What these receptors recognize is not known. The sequencing machine was an Illumina HiSeq 1500. TCRdb reanalyzed the raw reads on its own, using fastp at Q25 for trimming and MiXCR for clone calling, and kept in-frame beta chains. Every entry covers one CDR3 protein and lists the most common genes and DNA from its rows. Recorded for this sample are around 900,000 distinct CDR3 sequences; around 30% of them occurred a single time. The ten largest clones capture about 14% of the sample. Source: cultured CD8+ T cells from PBMCs, taken from culture after CMV antigen stimulation. The origin of the receptors is a human donor in good health (CMV status not recorded). Some clones in this sample may be carry-over from other donors' samples.

The chain links TRBV20-1 to TRBJ2-5, with 10 bases matching TRBD2. Germline CDR1 reads DFQATT; CDR2 reads SNEGSKA (reference sequence). V lost 3 bases, J lost 2 bases, and 9 bases stayed unmatched. The CDR3 has 16 amino acids. In DNA, the CDR3 is TGCAGTGCTAGTGATATAGCGGGGGGATGGCAAGAGACCCAGTACTTC. Translation gives CSASDIAGGWQETQYF.

This clonotype was detected a few times. The chain's CDR3 is CASSLIQTGYEAFF. Written as DNA, the CDR3 is TGTGCCAGCAGCTTAATTCAGACAGGGTATGAAGCTTTCTTT. The chain employs TRBV7-9 and TRBJ1-1; 7 nucleotides align to TRBD1. V shed 2 bases and J 7 bases; nucleotides not matched to a gene: 7. The CDR3 loop spans 14 amino acids. The germline CDR1 and CDR2 sequences are SEHNR and FQNEAQ (reference sequence).

The V call is TRBV12-5, the J call TRBJ1-1; D is unresolved. Trimming stripped 3 bases from V and 7 bases from J, with 9 bases between. Germline CDR1 is LGHNT and CDR2 is FRNRAP. The CDR3 is 12 amino acids. CDR3 nucleotides: TGTGCTAGTGGTTTTGCCGGGAGTGAAGCTTTCTTT. It translates to CASGFAGSEAFF.

The chain employs TRBV7-9 and TRBJ2-2; TRBD2 is a possible D gene (7 bases). Trimming cost V 5 bases and J 2 bases, with 15 bases left between them. CDR3 length: 16 residues. Germline V gene lookup returns CDR1 SEHNR and CDR2 FQNEAQ (reference sequence). CDR3 sequence: CASSGGAPPNTGELFF. In nucleotides, the CDR3 is TGTGCCAGCAGCGGGGGGGCGCCACCCAACACCGGGGAGCTGTTTTTT.

This clonotype was observed a single time. The V gene is TRBV6-5, the J gene TRBJ2-5; 9 nucleotides align to TRBD2. V shed 3 bases, J shed 5 bases, and the junction held 7 bases outside the gene matches. The germline CDR1 and CDR2 sequences are MNHEY and SVGAGI. This CDR3 comprises 15 residues. Here the CDR3 DNA reads TGTGCCAGCAGTTATTTCGCGGGGGGGCCGGAGACCCAGTACTTC. This sequence encodes CASSYFAGGPETQYF.

In its sample, this clonotype was seen a few times. V and J are TRBV6-2 or TRBV6-3 and TRBJ1-2; 9 bases match TRBD1. Germline CDR1 reads MNHEY; CDR2 reads SVGEGT. Unmatched junction bases numbered 11, after V lost 6 bases and J lost 6 bases. The CDR3 extends over 15 amino acids. The CDR3 bases are TGTGCCAGCAGCTACCAATACCGGGACAGGGATGGCTACACCTTC. As protein: CASSYQYRDRDGYTF.

The chain links TRBV19 to TRBJ1-4, with D hard to call. The CDR3 totals 15 residues. Between the trimmed V and J ends, which lost 6 bases and 5 bases, there was a span of 16 bases. Germline CDR1 and CDR2: LNHDA and SQIVND (reference sequence). CDR3 nucleotide sequence: TGTGCCAGTAGCAGTCTCCGGGTCCCAAATGAAAAACTGTTTTTT. This sequence encodes CASSSLRVPNEKLFF.

This chain joins TRBV27 and TRBJ2-3, with 9 nucleotides matching TRBD2. Germline loops: CDR1 MNHEY, CDR2 SMNVEV (reference sequence). This CDR3 is built from 16 residues. The V gene end was trimmed by 6 bases and the J gene end by 2 bases; junction bases not matched to a gene: 9. The CDR3 DNA follows: TGTGCCAGCAGCCCCAGTGCGGGGGGGGTCACAGATACGCAGTATTTT. Amino acids: CASSPSAGGVTDTQYF.

This clonotype was counted between two and nine times. This chain connects TRBV19 to TRBJ1-2; no reliable D call. This CDR3 contains 12 residues. Trimming took off 10 bases at V and 0 bases at J, with 9 bases between the two ends. CDR1 LNHDA and CDR2 SQIVND come from the germline V gene (reference sequence). The CDR3 DNA is TGTGCCATCACTGGAGCTAACTATGGCTACACCTTC. Protein: CAITGANYGYTF. The full variable domain, in which reference TRBV19 and TRBJ1-2 provide the parts outside the CDR3, is DGGITQSPKYLFRKEGQNVTLSCEQNLNHDAMYWYRQDPGQGLRLIYYSQIVNDFQKGDIAEGYSVSREKKESFPLTVTSAQKNPTAFYLCAITGANYGYTFGSGTRLTVV.

The chain has TRBV20-1 and TRBJ1-2; a weak D match, TRBD1 (5 bases). Germline V gives CDR1 DFQATT, CDR2 SNEGSKA (reference sequence). CDR3 length equals 14 residues. V lost 1 base, J lost 3 bases, and 12 bases lay in between. The CDR3 DNA reads as TGCAGTGCTAGAGCCCCCAGGGTCTACTATGGCTACACCTTC. Encoded protein: CSARAPRVYYGYTF.

This clonotype was seen at least ten times. Here the CDR3 DNA reads TGTGCCAGCAGTCCTCAGGGTTCATACAATGAGCAGTTCTTC. Amino acids: CASSPQGSYNEQFF. V is TRBV7-9 and J is TRBJ2-1; possibly TRBD1 for D (5 bases). V lost 6 bases, J lost 4 bases, and 13 bases lay in between. The CDR3 covers 14 residues. From germline, CDR1 is SEHNR and CDR2 FQNEAQ (reference sequence).